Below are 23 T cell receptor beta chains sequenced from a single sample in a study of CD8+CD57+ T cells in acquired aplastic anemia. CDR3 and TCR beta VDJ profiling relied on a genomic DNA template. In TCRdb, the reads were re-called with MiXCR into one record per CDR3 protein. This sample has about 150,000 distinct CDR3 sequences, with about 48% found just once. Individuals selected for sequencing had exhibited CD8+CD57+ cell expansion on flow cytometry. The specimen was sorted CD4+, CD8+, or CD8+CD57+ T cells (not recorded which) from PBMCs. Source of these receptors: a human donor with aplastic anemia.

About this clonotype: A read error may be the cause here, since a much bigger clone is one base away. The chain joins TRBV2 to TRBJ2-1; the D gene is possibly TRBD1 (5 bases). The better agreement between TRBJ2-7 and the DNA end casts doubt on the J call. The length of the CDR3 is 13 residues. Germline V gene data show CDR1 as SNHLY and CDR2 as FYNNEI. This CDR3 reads CASSLGAYNEQYF. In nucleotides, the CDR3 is TGTGCCAGCAGTTTAGGGGCCTACAATGAGCAGTACTTC.

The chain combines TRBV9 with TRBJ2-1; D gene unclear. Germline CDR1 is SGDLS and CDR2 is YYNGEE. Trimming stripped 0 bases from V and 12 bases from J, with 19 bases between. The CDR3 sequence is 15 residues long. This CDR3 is CASSVGSPSNEWQFF. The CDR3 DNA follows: TGTGCCAGCAGCGTAGGATCCCCAAGCAATGAGTGGCAGTTCTTC.

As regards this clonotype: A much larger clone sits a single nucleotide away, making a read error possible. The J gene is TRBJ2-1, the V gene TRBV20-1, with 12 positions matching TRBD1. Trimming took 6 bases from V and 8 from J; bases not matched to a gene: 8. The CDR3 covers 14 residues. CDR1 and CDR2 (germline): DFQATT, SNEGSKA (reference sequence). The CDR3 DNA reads TGCAGTGCCCCTCCGGGACAGGGGGCGGATGAGCAGTTCTTC. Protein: CSAPPGQGADEQFF.

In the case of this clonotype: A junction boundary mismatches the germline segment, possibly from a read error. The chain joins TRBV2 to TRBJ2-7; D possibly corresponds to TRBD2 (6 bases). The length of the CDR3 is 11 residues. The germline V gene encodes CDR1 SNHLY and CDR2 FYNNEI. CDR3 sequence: CASSRESREDF. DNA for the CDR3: TGTGCCAGCTCTAGAGAAAGCAGGGAGGACTTC.

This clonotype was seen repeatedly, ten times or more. The CDR3 DNA sequence: TGTGCCAGTAGTATGGACAGGGAGGGGGATCAGCCCCAGCATTTT. Encoded protein: CASSMDREGDQPQHF. The V gene is TRBV19, the J gene TRBJ1-5, with 8 bases identical to TRBD1. The CDR3 totals 15 residues. The V gene's germline CDR1 is LNHDA and CDR2 SQIVND (reference sequence). With 3 bases clipped from V and 5 bases from J, the junction kept 6 bases outside the gene matches.

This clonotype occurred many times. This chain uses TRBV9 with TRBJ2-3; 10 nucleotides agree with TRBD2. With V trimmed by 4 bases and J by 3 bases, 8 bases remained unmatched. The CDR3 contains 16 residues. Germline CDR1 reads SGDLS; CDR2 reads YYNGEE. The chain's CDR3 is CASSISGGQGTDTQYF. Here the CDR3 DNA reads TGTGCCAGCAGCATTAGCGGGGGGCAAGGTACAGATACGCAGTATTTT.

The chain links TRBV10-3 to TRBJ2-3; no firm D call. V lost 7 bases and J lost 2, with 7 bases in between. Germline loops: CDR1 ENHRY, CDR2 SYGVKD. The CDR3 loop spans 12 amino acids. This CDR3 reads CAIKPDTDTQYF. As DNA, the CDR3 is TGTGCCATCAAGCCAGACACAGATACGCAGTATTTT.

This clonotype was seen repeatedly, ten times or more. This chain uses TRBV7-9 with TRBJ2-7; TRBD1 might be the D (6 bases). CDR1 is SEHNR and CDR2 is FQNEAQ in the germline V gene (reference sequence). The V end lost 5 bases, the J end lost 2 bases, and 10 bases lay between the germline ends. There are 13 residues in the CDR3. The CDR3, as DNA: TGTGCCAGCAGCCCAGGGGTTCCCTACGAGCAGTACTTC. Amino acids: CASSPGVPYEQYF.

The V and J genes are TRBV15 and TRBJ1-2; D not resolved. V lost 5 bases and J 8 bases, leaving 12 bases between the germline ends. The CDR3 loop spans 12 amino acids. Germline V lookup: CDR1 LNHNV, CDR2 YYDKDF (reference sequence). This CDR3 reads CATSEANGGYTF. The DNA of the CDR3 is TGTGCCACCAGCGAGGCGAACGGAGGCTACACCTTC.

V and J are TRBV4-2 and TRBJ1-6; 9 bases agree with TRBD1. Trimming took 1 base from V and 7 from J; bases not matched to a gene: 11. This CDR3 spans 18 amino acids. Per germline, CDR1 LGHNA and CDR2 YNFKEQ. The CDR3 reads CASSQAHSQGAKNSPLHF. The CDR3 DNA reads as TGTGCCAGCAGCCAAGCCCATTCACAGGGGGCCAAGAATTCACCCCTCCACTTT.

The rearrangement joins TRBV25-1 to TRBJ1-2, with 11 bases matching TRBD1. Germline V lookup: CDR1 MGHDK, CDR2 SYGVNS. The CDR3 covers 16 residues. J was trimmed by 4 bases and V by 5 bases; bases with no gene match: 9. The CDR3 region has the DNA TGTGCCAGCAGTCAACCCCGGGACAGGGGGGGCTATGGCTACACCTTC. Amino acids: CASSQPRDRGGYGYTF.

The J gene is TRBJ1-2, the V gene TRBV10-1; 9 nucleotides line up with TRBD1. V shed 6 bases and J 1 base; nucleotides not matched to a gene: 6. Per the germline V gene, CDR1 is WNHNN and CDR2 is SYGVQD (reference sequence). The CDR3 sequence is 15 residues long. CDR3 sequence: CASRVRDRVNYGYTF. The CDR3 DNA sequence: TGCGCCAGCAGGGTCCGGGACAGGGTTAACTATGGCTACACCTTC.

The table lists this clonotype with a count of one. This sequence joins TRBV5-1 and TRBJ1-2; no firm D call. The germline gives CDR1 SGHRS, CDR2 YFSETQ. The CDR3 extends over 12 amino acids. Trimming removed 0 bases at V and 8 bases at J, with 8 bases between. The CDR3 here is CASSLGAGGYTF. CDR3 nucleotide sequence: TGCGCCAGCAGCTTGGGGGCGGGAGGCTACACCTTC.

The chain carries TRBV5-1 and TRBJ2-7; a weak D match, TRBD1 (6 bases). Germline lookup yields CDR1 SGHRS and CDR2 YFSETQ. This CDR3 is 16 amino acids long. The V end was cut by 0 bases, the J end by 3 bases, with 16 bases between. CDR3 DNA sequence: TGCGCCAGCAGCTTGGCCCAGCCCTTAGGGGGCTACGAGCAGTACTTC. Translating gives CASSLAQPLGGYEQYF.

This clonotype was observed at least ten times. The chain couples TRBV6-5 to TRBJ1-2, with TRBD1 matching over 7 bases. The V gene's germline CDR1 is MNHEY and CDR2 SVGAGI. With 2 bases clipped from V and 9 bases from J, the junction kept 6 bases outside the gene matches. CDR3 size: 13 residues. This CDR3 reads CASSYPQGVSYTF. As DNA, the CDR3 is TGTGCCAGCAGTTACCCCCAGGGGGTGAGCTACACCTTC.

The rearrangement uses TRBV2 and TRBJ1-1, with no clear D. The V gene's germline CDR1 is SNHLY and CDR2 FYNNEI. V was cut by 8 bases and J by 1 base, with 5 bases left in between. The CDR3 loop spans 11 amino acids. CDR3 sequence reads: CASVWNTEAFF. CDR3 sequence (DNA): TGTGCCAGCGTCTGGAACACTGAAGCTTTCTTT.

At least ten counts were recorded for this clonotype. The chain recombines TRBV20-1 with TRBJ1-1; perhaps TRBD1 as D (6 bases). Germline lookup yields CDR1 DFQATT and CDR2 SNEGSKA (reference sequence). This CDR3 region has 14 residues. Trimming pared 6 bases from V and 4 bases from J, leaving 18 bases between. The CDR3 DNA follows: TGCAGTGCCCCGAGGGGGGGGAAAGGCACTGAAGCTTTCTTT. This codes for CSAPRGGKGTEAFF.

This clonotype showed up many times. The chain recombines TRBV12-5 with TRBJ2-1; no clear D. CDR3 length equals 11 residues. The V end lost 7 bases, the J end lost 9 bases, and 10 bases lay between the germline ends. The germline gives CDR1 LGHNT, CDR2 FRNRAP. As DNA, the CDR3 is TGTGCTAGTGCCCCCACAGCTGAGCAGTTCTTC. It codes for CASAPTAEQFF. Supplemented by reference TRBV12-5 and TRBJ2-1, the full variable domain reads DARVTQTPRHKVTEMGQEVTMRCQPILGHNTVFWYRQTMMQGLELLAYFRNRAPLDDSGMPKDRFSAEMPDATLATLKIQPSEPRDSAVYFCASAPTAEQFFGPGTRLTVL.

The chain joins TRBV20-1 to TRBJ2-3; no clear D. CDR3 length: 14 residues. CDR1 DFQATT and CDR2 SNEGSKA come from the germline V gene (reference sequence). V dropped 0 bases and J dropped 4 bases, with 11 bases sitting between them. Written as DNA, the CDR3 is TGCAGTGCTAGAGACAGTCGTACCTCAGATACGCAGTATTTT. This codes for CSARDSRTSDTQYF.

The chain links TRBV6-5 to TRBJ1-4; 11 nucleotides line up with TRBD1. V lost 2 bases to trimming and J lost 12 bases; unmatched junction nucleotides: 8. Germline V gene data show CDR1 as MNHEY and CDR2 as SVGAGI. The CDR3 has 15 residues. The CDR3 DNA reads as TGTGCCAGCAGTTACCCGGGACAGGGGGGAGAAGAACTGTTTTTT. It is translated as CASSYPGQGGEELFF.

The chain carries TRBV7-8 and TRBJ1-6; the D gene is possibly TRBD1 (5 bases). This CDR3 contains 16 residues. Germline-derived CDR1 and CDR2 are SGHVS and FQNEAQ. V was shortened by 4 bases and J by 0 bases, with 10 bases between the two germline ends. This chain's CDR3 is CASSWGGSSYNSPLHF. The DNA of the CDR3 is TGTGCCAGCAGCTGGGGGGGGAGCTCCTATAATTCACCCCTCCACTTT.

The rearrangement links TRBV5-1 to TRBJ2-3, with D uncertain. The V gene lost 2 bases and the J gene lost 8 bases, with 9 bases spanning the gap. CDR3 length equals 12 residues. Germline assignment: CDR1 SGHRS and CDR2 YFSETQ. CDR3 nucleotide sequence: TGCGCCAGCAGCTTAGTCCCCGGTACGCAGTATTTT. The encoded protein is CASSLVPGTQYF.

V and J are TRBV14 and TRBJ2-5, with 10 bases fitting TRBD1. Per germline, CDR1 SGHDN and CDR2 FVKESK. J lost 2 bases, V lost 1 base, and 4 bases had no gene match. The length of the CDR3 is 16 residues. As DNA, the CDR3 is TGTGCCAGCAGCCAAGTCGACAGGGGGCCTCAAGAGACCCAGTACTTC. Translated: CASSQVDRGPQETQYF.